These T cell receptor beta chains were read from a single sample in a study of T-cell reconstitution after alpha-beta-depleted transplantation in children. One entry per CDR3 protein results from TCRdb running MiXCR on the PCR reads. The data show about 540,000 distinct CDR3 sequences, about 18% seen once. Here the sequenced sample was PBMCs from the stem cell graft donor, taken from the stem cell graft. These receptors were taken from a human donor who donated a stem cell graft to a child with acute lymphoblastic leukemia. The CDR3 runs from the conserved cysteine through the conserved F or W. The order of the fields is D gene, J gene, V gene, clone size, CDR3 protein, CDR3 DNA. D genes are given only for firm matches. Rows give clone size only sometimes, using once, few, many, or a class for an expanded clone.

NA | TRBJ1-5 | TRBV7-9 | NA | CASSPRDINQPQHF | TGTGCCAGCAGCCCCCGGGACATCAATCAGCCCCAGCATTTT
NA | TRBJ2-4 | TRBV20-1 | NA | CSARETGETIQYF | TGCAGTGCTAGAGAAACGGGCGAAACCATTCAGTACTTC
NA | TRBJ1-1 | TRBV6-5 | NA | CASGSMNTEAFF | TGTGCCAGCGGGTCGATGAACACTGAAGCTTTCTTT
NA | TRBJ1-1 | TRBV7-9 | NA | CASSFSTGAEAFF | TGTGCCAGCAGCTTTTCTACAGGTGCTGAAGCTTTCTTT
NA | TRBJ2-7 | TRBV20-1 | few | CSASFRYVGLDEQYF | TGCAGTGCTAGTTTTCGGTATGTCGGGCTCGACGAGCAGTACTTC
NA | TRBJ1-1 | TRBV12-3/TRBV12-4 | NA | CASSSGHSNTEAFF | TGTGCCAGCAGTTCCGGACACTCGAACACTGAAGCTTTCTTT
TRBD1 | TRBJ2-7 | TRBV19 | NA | CASSMTGREGYEQYF | TGTGCCAGTAGTATGACAGGGCGTGAGGGGTACGAGCAGTACTTC
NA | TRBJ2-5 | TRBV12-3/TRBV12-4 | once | CASSRGAPGQIETQYF | TGTGCCAGCAGTCGGGGCGCTCCCGGCCAAATTGAGACCCAGTACTTC
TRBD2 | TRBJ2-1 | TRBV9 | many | CASSVALAGGVEQFF | TGTGCCAGCAGCGTAGCTCTAGCGGGAGGGGTTGAGCAGTTCTTC
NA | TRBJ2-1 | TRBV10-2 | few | CASKRTGWNEQFF | TGCGCCAGCAAGAGAACAGGGTGGAATGAGCAGTTCTTC
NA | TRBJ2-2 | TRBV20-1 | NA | CSARGLQNTGELFF | TGCAGTGCCAGGGGACTTCAAAACACCGGGGAGCTGTTTTTT
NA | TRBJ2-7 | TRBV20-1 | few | CSARDKTAFRSYEQYF | TGCAGTGCTAGAGATAAGACGGCATTCCGCTCCTACGAGCAGTACTTC
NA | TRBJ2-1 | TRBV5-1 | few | CASSLDNAFLSYNEQFF | TGCGCCAGCAGCTTGGATAATGCTTTCCTCTCCTACAATGAGCAGTTCTTC
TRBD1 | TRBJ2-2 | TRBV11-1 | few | CASSWFPEFRTGGTGELFF | TGTGCCAGCAGCTGGTTCCCAGAGTTTCGGACAGGCGGTACCGGGGAGCTGTTTTTT
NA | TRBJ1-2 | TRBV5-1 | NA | CASSREGSNYGYTF | TGCGCCAGCAGCCGAGAAGGGTCTAACTATGGCTACACCTTC
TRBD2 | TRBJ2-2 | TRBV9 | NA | CASSVVSSGRYTGELFF | TGTGCCAGCAGCGTAGTATCTAGCGGGAGGTACACCGGGGAGCTGTTTTTT
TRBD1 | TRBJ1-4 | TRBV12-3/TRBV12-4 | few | CASSLAGTGNEKLFF | TGTGCCAGCAGTTTAGCTGGGACAGGTAATGAAAAACTGTTTTTT
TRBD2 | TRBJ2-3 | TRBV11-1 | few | CASSVPSGRALSTDTQYF | TGTGCCAGCAGCGTACCGAGCGGGAGGGCCCTTAGCACAGATACGCAGTATTTT
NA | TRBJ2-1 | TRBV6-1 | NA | CASTTLAGGKYEQFF | TGTGCCAGCACCACCCTGGCAGGGGGGAAGTATGAGCAGTTCTTC
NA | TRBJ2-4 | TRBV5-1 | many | CASSLRGWTEQIAKNIQYF | TGCGCCAGCAGCTTAAGGGGCTGGACCGAGCAGATAGCCAAAAACATTCAGTACTTC
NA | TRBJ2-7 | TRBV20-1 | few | CSAREARDPRGEQYF | TGCAGTGCTAGAGAGGCGCGGGACCCCCGCGGAGAGCAGTACTTC
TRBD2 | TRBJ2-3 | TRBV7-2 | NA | CASSPGLAGSDTQYF | TGTGCCAGCAGCCCGGGACTAGCGGGATCAGATACGCAGTATTTT
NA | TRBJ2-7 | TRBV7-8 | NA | CASQASDEQYF | TGTGCCAGCCAAGCCAGCGACGAGCAGTACTTC
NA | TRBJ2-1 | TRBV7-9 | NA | CASTHSALMNEQFF | TGTGCCAGCACCCACAGCGCCTTAATGAATGAGCAGTTCTTC
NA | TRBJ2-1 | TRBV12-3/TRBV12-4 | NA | CASSLQGNKNEQFF | TGTGCCAGCAGTTTACAGGGGAATAAGAATGAGCAGTTCTTC
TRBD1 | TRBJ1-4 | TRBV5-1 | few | CASSSLGTAATNEKLFF | TGCGCCAGCAGCTCCTTGGGGACAGCCGCAACTAATGAAAAACTGTTTTTT
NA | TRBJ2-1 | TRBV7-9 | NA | CASSSIAENHNEQFF | TGTGCCAGCAGTTCGATAGCGGAAAACCACAATGAGCAGTTCTTC
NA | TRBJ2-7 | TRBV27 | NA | CASSFSGASSYEQYF | TGTGCCAGCAGTTTTTCGGGGGCCTCTTCCTACGAGCAGTACTTC
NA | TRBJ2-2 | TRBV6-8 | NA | CARGTGELFF | TGTGCCAGAGGTACCGGGGAGCTGTTTTTT
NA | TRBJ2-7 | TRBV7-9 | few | CASSLDSLSYEQYF | TGTGCCAGCAGCTTAGACTCCCTCTCCTACGAGCAGTACTTC
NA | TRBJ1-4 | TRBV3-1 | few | CASSQRGFEKLFF | TGTGCCAGCAGCCAGCGGGGGTTTGAAAAACTGTTTTTT
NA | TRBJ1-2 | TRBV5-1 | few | CASSLSPAGPTYGYTF | TGCGCCAGCAGCTTGTCCCCCGCAGGGCCTACCTATGGCTACACCTTC
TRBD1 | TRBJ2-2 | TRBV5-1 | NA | CASSWTGSSSGELFF | TGCGCCAGCAGCTGGACAGGGTCTTCGAGCGGGGAGCTGTTTTTT
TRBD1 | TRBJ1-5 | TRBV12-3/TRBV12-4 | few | CASVGQAGPNQPQHF | TGTGCCAGCGTCGGACAGGCCGGCCCAAATCAGCCCCAGCATTTT
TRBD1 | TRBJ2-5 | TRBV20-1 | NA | CSAQRPDRVPWTQYF | TGCAGTGCCCAGCGTCCAGACAGGGTTCCTTGGACCCAGTACTTC
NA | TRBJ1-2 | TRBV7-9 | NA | CASSLDRLKTNYGYTF | TGTGCCAGCAGCCTTGACAGGCTTAAAACAAACTATGGCTACACCTTC
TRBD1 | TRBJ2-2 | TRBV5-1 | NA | CASSLSRQGGTGELFF | TGCGCCAGCAGCTTGTCCCGACAGGGGGGAACCGGGGAGCTGTTTTTT
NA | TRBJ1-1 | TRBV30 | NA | CAWSWVRAAEAFF | TGTGCCTGGAGTTGGGTTAGGGCGGCTGAAGCTTTCTTT
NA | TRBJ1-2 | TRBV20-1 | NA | CSASKVRSPWGYTF | TGCAGTGCTAGCAAAGTAAGGAGTCCTTGGGGCTACACCTTC
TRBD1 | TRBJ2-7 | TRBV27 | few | CASSLGQGHEQYF | TGTGCCAGCAGCTTAGGACAGGGCCACGAGCAGTACTTC
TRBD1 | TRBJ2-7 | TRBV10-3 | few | CATRQGPAYF | TGTGCCACCAGACAGGGGCCGGCGTACTTC
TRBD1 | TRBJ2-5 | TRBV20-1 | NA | CSANQMGQHQETQYF | TGCAGTGCTAACCAAATGGGACAGCACCAAGAGACCCAGTACTTC
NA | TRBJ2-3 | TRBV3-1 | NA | CASSPTPWPTDTQYF | TGTGCCAGCTCCCCTACCCCCTGGCCGACAGATACGCAGTATTTT
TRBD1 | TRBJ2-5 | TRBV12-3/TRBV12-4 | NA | CASSSGQGIVTQYF | TGTGCCAGCAGCTCGGGACAGGGGATTGTGACCCAGTACTTC
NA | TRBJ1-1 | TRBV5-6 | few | CASSLVPTGGEAFF | TGTGCCAGCAGCTTGGTCCCGACAGGAGGGGAGGCTTTCTTT
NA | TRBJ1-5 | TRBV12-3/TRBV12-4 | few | CASSPDENQPQHF | TGTGCCAGCAGTCCCGACGAGAATCAGCCCCAGCATTTT